This T cell receptor (beta chain) was observed in a study of a mutant IDH1 vaccine in newly diagnosed glioma. Whole-study context: Each patient was administered eight vaccinations, scheduled in weeks 1, 3, 5, 7, 11, 15, 19 and 23.

Time point noted: week 23, last vaccination. Mutant IDH1 20-mer peptide, at 300 ug, made up each vaccine dose, with topical imiquimod. Germline V gene lookup returns CDR1 MDHEN and CDR2 SYDVKM. This CDR3 has 14 amino acids. V dropped 2 bases and J dropped 4 bases, with 11 bases sitting between them. Of note for this clone: What it binds is not known.

Repertoires were generated with immunoSEQ multiplex PCR, while TCRdb's copy carries only in-frame clones and drops some. The table shows about 86,000 clones, with roughly 85% occurring only once. This sequence was found in a man aged 30 to 45 with glioma. Some clones in this sample may be carry-over from other donors' samples. The rearrangement joins TRBV28 to TRBJ1-2; possible D gene TRBD1, 5 bases. The sequencing here drew on PBMCs, taken from a glioma patient whose treatment included an IDH1 peptide vaccine. The CDR3 region has the DNA TGTGCCAGCAGTTTACGGGTCGGGACCTATGGCTACACCTTC. This translates into CASSLRVGTYGYTF.